The clone carrying this T cell receptor (beta chain) was observed a few times. Its specificity is not known. The data derive from a study of T-cell memory formation after mild COVID-19. Via MiXCR, TCRdb re-called the 5' RACE reads, giving one row per CDR3 protein. The sample holds about 210,000 distinct CDR3 sequences, roughly 30% seen once. Whole-study results and caveats: CM and EM subsets held most contracting CD4+ clones; EMRA held CD8+ ones. Later expanders leaned CD4+, whereas day 15 to 85 contracting clones were balanced CD4/CD8. The authors did not confirm SARS-CoV-2 specificity of second-wave clones peaking day 37. Memory sampled before infection contained some responding clones, suggesting cross-reactive memory joined.

This receptor was obtained from an adult woman who had mild COVID-19 (a few samples of this study predate the infection). Cell type and time point are not known. The sequenced material came from PBMCs or a T cell subset sorted from them (not recorded which).

CDR3 amino acids: CAISESLTGGQQYF. The CDR3 nucleotides read TGTGCCATCAGTGAGTCGCTGACAGGGGGGCAGCAGTACTTC. V and J are TRBV10-3 and TRBJ2-7; 9 positions match TRBD1. There are 14 residues in the CDR3. The trim removed 0 bases at V and 8 bases at J, leaving 5 bases unmatched. Germline-derived CDR1 and CDR2 are ENHRY and SYGVKD.